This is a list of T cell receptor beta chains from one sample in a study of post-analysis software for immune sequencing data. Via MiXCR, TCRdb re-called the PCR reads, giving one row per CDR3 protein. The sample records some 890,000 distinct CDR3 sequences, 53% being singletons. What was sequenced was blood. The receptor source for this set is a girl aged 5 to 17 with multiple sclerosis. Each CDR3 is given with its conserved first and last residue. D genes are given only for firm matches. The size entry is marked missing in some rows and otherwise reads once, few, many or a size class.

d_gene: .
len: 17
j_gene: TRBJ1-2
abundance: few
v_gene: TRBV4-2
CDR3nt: TGTGCCAGCAGCCAAGGACCAGGGTTAATAGCTAACTATGGCTACACCTTC
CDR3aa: CASSQGPGLIANYGYTF

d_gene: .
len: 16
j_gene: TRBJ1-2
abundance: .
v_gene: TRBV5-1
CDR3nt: TGCGCCAGCAGCCTGGACATAGGGCCGCTTAACTATGGCTACACCTTC
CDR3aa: CASSLDIGPLNYGYTF

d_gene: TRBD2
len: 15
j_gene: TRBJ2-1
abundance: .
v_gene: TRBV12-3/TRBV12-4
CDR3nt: TGTGCCAGCAGTCAAGCGGGAGCAGCCTACAATGAGCAGTTCTTC
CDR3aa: CASSQAGAAYNEQFF

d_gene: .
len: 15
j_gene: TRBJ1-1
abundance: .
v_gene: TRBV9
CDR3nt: TGTGCCAGCAGCGTAGCCCATGGACATAACACTGAAACTTTCTTT
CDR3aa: CASSVAHGHNTETFF

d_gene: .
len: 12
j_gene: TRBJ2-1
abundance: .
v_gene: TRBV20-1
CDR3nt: TGCAGTGCCCAGGGCCGGTACAATGAGCAGTTCTTC
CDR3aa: CSAQGRYNEQFF

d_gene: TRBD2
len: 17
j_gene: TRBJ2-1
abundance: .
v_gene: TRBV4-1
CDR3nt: TGCGCCAGCAGCCAAACTCTGATAGCGGGGGGGCCAAGTGAGCAGTTCTTC
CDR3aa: CASSQTLIAGGPSEQFF

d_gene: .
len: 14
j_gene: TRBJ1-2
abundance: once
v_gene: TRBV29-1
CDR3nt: TGCAGCGTTGAAGATCGCTCGCACGGCTATGGCTACACCTTC
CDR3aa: CSVEDRSHGYGYTF

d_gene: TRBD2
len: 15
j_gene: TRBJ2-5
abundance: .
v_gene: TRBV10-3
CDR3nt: TGTGCCATCAGTGTTGGGGCGGGGGGACAAGAGACCCAGTACTTC
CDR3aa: CAISVGAGGQETQYF

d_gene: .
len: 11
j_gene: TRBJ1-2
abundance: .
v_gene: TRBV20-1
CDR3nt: TGCAGTGGGGGGGGTAGTCATGGCTACACCTTC
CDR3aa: CSGGGSHGYTF

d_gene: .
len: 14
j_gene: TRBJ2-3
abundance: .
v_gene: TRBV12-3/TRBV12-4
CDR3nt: TGTGCCAGCACGGTGGGGGGCGGCACAGATACGCAGTATTTT
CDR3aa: CASTVGGGTDTQYF